This T cell receptor (beta chain) was documented in a study of T cell responses to AZD1222 COVID-19 vaccine. Overall study: Pooled together were second doses at about 4 or about 12 weeks.

CDR1 SGHTA and CDR2 FQGNSA come from the germline V gene. The CDR3 is made up of 15 amino acids. The ends lost 5 bases at V and 5 bases at J; junction bases unmatched: 7. Some clones are missing from TCRdb's copy, which holds only in-frame ones; the method was immunoSEQ multiplex PCR. The sample has approximately 140,000 clones, 89% seen once; the top ten hold over 2.5%. Material: peripheral blood, obtained on day 0 of AZD1222 vaccination. The chain employs TRBV7-2 and TRBJ2-7; the match to TRBD1 covers 12 bases. The TCR sequence derives from an adult in good health. The CDR3 sequence is CASSPGTGGWNEQYF. The CDR3 DNA follows: TGTGCCAGCAGCCCTGGGACAGGGGGCTGGAACGAGCAGTACTTC.